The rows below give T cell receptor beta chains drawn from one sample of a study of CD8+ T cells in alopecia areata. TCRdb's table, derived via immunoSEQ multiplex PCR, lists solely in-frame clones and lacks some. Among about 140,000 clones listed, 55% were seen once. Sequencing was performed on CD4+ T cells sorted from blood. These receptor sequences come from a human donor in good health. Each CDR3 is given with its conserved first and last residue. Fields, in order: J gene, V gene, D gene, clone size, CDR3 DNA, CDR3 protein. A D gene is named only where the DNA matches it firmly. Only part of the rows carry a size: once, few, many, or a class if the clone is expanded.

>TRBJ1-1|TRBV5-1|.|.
TGCGCCAGCAGTCACACCTATGATTTGAACACTGAAGCTTTCTTT
CASSHTYDLNTEAFF
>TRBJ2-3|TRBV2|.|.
TGTGCCAGCAGTCCGACTAGTATGGTAGATACGCAGTATTTT
CASSPTSMVDTQYF
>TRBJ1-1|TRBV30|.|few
TGTGCCTGGGGCTGGGGAAGATCTCCCGAAGCTTTCTTT
CAWGWGRSPEAFF
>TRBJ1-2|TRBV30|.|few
TGTGCCTGGAGGGATACAGGTCTCTATGGCTACACCTTC
CAWRDTGLYGYTF
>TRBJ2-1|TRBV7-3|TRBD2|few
TGTGCCAGCAGCAAAGGGACTAGCGGCCCTAACTACAATGAGCAGTTCTTC
CASSKGTSGPNYNEQFF
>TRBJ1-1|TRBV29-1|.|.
TGCAGCGCGAGGGGCCAGGCCATCACTGAAGCTTTCTTT
CSARGQAITEAFF
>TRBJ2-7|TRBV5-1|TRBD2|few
TGCGCCAGCAGCTTAGGGACTAGCGTGATCTACGAGCAGTACTTC
CASSLGTSVIYEQYF
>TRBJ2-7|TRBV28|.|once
TGTGCCAGCAGTTCCGCTAGCTACGAGCAGTACTTC
CASSSASYEQYF
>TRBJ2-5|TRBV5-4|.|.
TGTGCCAGCAGCCCACGGGGGTCATCGTACCAAGAGACCCAGTACTTC
CASSPRGSSYQETQYF
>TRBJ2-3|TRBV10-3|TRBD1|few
TGTGCCATCAGCGGGACAGGGGCGAATACGCAGTATTTT
CAISGTGANTQYF
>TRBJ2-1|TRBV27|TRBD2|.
TGTGCCAGCAGTTTACAAGGGACTAGCGACTACAATGAGCAGTTCTTC
CASSLQGTSDYNEQFF
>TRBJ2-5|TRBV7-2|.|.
TGTGCCAGCAGCTTAGGCCTCCCGGGGGAGACCCAGTACTTC
CASSLGLPGETQYF
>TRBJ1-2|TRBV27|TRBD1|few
TGTGCCAGCAGAACAGGGGGCGCTCACTATGGCTACACCTTC
CASRTGGAHYGYTF
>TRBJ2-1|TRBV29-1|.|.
TGCAGCGTTGGTGTAGGGTACAATGAGCAGTTCTTC
CSVGVGYNEQFF
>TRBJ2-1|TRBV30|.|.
TGTGCCTGGAGGGGGGTTTTTGAGCAGTTCTTC
CAWRGVFEQFF
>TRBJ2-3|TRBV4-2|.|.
TGTGCCAGCAGCCAAGATTTGGGACTCTACACAGATACGCAGTATTTT
CASSQDLGLYTDTQYF
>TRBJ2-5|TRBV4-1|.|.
TGCGCCAGCAGCCCAGAGGGGGGGCGGGAGACCCAGTACTTC
CASSPEGGRETQYF
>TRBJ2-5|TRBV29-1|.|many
TGCAGCGTTGTCACGGGAGATCCCCTAGAGACCCAGTACTTC
CSVVTGDPLETQYF
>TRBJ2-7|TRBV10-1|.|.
TGCGCCAGCAGTCCAACAGGGCTGATCTACGAGCAGTACTTC
CASSPTGLIYEQYF
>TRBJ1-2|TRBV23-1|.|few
TGCGCCAGCAGTCAATCCGGTTATGGCTACACCTTC
CASSQSGYGYTF
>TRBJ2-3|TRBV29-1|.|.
TGCAGCGTTGAAGTGGGACCAGATACGCAGTATTTT
CSVEVGPDTQYF
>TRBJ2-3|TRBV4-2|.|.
TGTGCCAGCAGCCAAGATGGGGCCACTAGCACAGATACGCAGTATTTT
CASSQDGATSTDTQYF
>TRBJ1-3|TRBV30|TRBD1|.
TGTGCCTGGGGGACAGCCTCTGGAAACACCATATATTTT
CAWGTASGNTIYF
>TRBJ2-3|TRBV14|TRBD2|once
TGTGCCAGCAGCCCAGTAGCGGGAGACGAAGATACGCAGTATTTT
CASSPVAGDEDTQYF
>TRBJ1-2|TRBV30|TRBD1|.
TGTGCCTGGAGGGGAGGAGGGGGCGGCGGCTACACCTTC
CAWRGGGGGGYTF
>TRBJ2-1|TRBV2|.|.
TGTGCCAGCAGTGTAAGACCATTAAGGGGGGATGAGCAGTTCTTC
CASSVRPLRGDEQFF
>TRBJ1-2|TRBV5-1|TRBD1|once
TGCGCCAGCAGCTTGGGGACAGGATCGGGTGGCTACACCTTC
CASSLGTGSGGYTF
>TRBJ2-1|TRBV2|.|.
TGTGCCAGCAGTGTGCAGGGGTCGTATGAGCAGTTCTTC
CASSVQGSYEQFF
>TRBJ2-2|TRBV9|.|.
TGTGCCAGCAGGCGGGGTTCTACAAGTCCCGGGGAGCTGTTTTTT
CASRRGSTSPGELFF
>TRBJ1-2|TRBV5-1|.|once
TGCGCCAGCAGCGCTACACCAGGCCCTCCCTATGGCTACACCTTC
CASSATPGPPYGYTF
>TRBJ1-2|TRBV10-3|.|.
TGTGCCATCAGTGGCCGGACAGAGAACCCATATGGCTACACCTTC
CAISGRTENPYGYTF
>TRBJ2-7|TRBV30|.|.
TGTGCCTGGAGTGTAAGTACAGAGCAGTACTTC
CAWSVSTEQYF
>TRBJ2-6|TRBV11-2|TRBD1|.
TGTGCCAGCAGCTTAAGTAGGGGGCCTTTAGGGGCCAACGTCCTGACTTTC
CASSLSRGPLGANVLTF
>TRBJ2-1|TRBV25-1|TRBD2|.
TGTGCCAGCAGTGATAGCGGGAGGTATCAAGGTGAGCAGTTCTTC
CASSDSGRYQGEQFF
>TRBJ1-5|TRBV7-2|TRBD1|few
TGTGCCAGCAGCTTACAAGGACAGGGTGGCCAGCCCCAGCATTTT
CASSLQGQGGQPQHF
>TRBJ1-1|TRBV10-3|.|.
TGTGCCATCAGGGGCACAGGTAAAGGAGTGAACACTGAAGCTTTCTTT
CAIRGTGKGVNTEAFF
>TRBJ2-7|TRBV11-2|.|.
TGTGCCAGCAGCTCATTAAGGGGGGGCTACGAGCAGTACTTC
CASSSLRGGYEQYF
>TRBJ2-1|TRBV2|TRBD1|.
TGTGCCACGAACAGGGGAGAGGGCAATGAGCAGTTCTTC
CATNRGEGNEQFF
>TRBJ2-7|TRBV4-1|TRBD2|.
TGCGCCAGCAGCCAGCTAGCGGGAGTAAGCGAGCAGTACTTC
CASSQLAGVSEQYF
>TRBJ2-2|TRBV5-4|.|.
TGTGCCAGCAGCTCGGCTTCTCTAGGGGACACCGGGGAGCTGTTTTTT
CASSSASLGDTGELFF
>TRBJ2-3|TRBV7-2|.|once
TGTGCCAGCAGCCCCGTTCCGAGCACAGATACGCAGTATTTT
CASSPVPSTDTQYF
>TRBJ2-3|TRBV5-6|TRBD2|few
TGTGCCAGCAGCTTGGTTAGCGGGAGGACAGATACGCAGTATTTT
CASSLVSGRTDTQYF
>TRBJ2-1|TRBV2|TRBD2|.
TGTGCCAGCAGTGCGGGGACTAGCGGGATCTATGAGCAGTTCTTC
CASSAGTSGIYEQFF
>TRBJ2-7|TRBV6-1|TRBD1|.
TGTGCCAGCAGCCACGGACAGGGGAGGCCTTGGCAGTACTTC
CASSHGQGRPWQYF
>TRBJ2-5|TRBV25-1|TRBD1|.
TGTGCCAGCAGTGACCGACGGACAGGGATGGAGACCCAGTACTTC
CASSDRRTGMETQYF